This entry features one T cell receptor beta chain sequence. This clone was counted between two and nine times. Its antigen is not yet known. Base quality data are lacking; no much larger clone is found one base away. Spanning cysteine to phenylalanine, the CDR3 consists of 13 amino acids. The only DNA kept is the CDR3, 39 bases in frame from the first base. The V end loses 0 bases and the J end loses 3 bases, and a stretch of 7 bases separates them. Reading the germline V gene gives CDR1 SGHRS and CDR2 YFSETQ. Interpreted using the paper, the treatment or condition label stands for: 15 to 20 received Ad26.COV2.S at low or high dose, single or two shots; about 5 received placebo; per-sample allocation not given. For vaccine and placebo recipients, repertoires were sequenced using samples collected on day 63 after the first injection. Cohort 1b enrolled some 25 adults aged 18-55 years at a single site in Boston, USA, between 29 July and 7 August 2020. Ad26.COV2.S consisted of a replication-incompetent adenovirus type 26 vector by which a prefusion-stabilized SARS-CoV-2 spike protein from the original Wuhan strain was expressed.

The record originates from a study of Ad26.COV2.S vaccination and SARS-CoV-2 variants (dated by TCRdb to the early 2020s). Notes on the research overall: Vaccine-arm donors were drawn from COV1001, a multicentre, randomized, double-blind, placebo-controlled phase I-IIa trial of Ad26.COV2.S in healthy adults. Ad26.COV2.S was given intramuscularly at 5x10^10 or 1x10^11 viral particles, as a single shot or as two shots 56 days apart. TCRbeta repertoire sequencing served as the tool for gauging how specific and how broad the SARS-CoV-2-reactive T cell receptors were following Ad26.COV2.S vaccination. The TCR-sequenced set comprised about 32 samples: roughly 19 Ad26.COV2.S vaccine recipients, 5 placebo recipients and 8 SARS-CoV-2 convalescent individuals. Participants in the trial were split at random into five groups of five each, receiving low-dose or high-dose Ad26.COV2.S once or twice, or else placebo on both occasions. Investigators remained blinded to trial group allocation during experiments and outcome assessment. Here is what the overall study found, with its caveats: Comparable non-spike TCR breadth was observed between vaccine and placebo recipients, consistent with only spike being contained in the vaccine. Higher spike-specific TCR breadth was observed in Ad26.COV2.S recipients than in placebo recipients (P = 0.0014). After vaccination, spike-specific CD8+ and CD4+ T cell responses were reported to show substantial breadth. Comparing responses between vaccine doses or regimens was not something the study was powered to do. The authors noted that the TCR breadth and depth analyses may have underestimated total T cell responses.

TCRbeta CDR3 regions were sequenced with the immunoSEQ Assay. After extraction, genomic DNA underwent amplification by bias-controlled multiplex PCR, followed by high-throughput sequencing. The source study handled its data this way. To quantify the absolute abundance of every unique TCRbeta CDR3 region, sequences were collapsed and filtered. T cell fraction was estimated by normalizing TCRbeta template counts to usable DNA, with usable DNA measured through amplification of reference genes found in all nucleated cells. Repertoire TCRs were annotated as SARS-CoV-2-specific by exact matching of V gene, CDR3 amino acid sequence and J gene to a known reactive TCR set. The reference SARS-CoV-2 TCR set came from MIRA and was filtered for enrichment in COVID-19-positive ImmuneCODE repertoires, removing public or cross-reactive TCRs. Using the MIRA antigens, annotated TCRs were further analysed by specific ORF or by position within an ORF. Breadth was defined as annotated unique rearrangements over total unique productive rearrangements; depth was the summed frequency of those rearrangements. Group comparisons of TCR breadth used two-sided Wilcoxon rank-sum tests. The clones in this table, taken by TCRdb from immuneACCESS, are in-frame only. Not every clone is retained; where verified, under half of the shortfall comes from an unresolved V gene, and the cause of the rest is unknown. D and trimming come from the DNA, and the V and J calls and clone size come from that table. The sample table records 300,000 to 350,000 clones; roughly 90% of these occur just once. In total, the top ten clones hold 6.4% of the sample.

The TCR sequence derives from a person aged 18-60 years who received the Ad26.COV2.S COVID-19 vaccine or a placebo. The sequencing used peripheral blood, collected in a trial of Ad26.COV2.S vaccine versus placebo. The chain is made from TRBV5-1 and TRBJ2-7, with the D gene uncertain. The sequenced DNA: TGCGCCAGCAGCTTGGCTCTGAGCTACGAGCAGTACTTC. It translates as CASSLALSYEQYF.